A selection of T cell receptor beta chains follows, all from one sample in a study of beta chain features in type 1 diabetes. The method was immunoSEQ multiplex PCR; TCRdb's version includes in-frame clones alone and lacks a portion of them. The sample gives almost 350,000 clones, 15% to 20% of which show up once; approximately 0.043% is in the top ten. The sample taken for sequencing was naive CD4+ T cells from blood. Receptors originate from a woman aged 18-29 years in good health. The CDR3 runs from the conserved cysteine through the conserved F or W. A D gene is named only where the DNA matches it firmly. Clone size is given for some rows only: seen once, a few or many times, or a class if the clone is expanded.

>TRBV18|TRBJ2-5|NA|16|TRBD1
CASSRSQGAQGETQYF
TGTGCCAGCTCACGCTCGCAGGGGGCGCAGGGAGAGACCCAGTACTTC
>TRBV25-1|TRBJ2-2|NA|12|NA
CASSETPPRLFF
TGTGCCAGCAGTGAAACCCCACCGAGGCTGTTTTTT
>TRBV10-3|TRBJ2-7|NA|13|NA
CAISERLAYEQYF
TGTGCCATCAGTGAGAGACTAGCCTACGAGCAGTACTTC
>TRBV28|TRBJ2-1|NA|16|TRBD2
CASSLPASGSPNEQFF
TGTGCCAGCAGCCTCCCCGCTAGCGGGAGCCCGAATGAGCAGTTCTTC
>TRBV5-1|TRBJ2-5|few|14|NA
CASSFSQAKETQYF
TGCGCCAGCAGCTTCTCACAGGCGAAAGAGACCCAGTACTTC
>TRBV4-1|TRBJ2-2|NA|17|TRBD2
CASSHGLAGGNTGELFF
TGCGCCAGCAGCCATGGACTAGCGGGGGGGAACACCGGGGAGCTGTTTTTT
>TRBV2|TRBJ2-7|NA|15|TRBD1
CASGKQGLIPYEQYF
TGTGCCAGCGGTAAACAGGGGTTAATTCCCTACGAGCAGTACTTC
>TRBV7-8|TRBJ2-1|few|15|TRBD2
CASSLATAGGPRQFF
TGTGCCAGCAGCTTAGCGACGGCGGGAGGGCCACGGCAGTTCTTC
>TRBV7-8|TRBJ2-5|NA|15|TRBD1
CASSFWSTGTETQYF
TGTGCCAGCAGCTTTTGGTCGACAGGGACAGAGACCCAGTACTTC
>TRBV9|TRBJ2-5|NA|17|TRBD2
CASSVDPSGGRGETQYF
TGTGCCAGCAGCGTAGACCCTAGCGGAGGGAGAGGAGAGACCCAGTACTTC
>TRBV5-1|TRBJ2-1|NA|16|NA
CASSFFDPELFDEQFF
TGCGCCAGCAGCTTCTTTGATCCGGAGTTATTCGATGAGCAGTTCTTC
>TRBV4-1|TRBJ1-5|few|15|NA
CASSQIRGNNQPQHF
TGCGCCAGCAGCCAAATCCGGGGTAACAATCAGCCCCAGCATTTT
>TRBV1|TRBJ2-5|once|18|NA
CTSSQENPSGSIGETQYF
TGCACCAGCAGCCAAGAAAATCCTAGCGGGAGCATAGGAGAGACCCAGTACTTC
>TRBV18|TRBJ2-7|NA|15|NA
CASSPPMGAGVEQYF
TGTGCCAGCTCACCACCGATGGGGGCTGGCGTCGAGCAGTACTTC
>TRBV9|TRBJ1-6|NA|17|TRBD1
CASSGGPGQGYNSPLHF
TGTGCCAGCAGCGGGGGGCCGGGACAGGGCTATAATTCACCCCTCCACTTT
>TRBV5-4|TRBJ2-7|few|13|TRBD1
CASSPSGGAEQYF
TGTGCCAGCAGCCCCTCAGGGGGCGCGGAGCAGTACTTC
>TRBV5-4|TRBJ1-4|few|15|NA
CASSITRGKNEKLFF
TGTGCCAGCAGCATTACCCGAGGGAAGAATGAAAAACTGTTTTTT
>TRBV5-1|TRBJ2-7|few|14|NA
CASSLTLQGAEQYF
TGCGCCAGCAGCTTGACACTACAGGGAGCCGAGCAGTACTTC